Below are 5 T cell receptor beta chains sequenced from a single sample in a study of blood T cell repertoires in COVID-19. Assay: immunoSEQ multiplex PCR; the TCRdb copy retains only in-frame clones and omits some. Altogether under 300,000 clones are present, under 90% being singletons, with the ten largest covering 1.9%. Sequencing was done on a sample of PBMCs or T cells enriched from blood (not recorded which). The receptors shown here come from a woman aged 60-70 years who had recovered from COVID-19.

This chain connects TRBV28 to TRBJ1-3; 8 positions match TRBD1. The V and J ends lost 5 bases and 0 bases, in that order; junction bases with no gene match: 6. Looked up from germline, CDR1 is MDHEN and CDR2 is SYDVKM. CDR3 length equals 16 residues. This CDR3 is CASSPRTGSSGNTIYF. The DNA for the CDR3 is TGTGCCAGCAGTCCACGGACAGGGAGCTCTGGAAACACCATATATTTT.

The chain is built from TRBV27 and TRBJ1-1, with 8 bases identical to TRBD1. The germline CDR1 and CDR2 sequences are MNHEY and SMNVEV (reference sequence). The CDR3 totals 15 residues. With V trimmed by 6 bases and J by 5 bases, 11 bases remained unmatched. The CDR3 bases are TGTGCCAGCAGGGAAACGCAGGGGGCGGGGACTGAAGCTTTCTTT. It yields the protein CASRETQGAGTEAFF.

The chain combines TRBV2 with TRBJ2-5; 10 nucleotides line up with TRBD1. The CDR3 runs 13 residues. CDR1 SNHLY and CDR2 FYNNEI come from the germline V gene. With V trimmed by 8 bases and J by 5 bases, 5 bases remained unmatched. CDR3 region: CASLTGGEETQYF. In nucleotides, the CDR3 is TGTGCCAGCCTGACAGGGGGCGAGGAGACCCAGTACTTC.

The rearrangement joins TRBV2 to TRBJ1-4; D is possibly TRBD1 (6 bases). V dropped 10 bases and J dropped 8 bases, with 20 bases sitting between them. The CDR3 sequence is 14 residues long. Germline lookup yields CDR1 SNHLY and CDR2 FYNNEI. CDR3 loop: CAIRPGTIGEKLFF. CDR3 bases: TGTGCCATACGCCCCGGGACAATTGGGGAAAAACTGTTTTTT.

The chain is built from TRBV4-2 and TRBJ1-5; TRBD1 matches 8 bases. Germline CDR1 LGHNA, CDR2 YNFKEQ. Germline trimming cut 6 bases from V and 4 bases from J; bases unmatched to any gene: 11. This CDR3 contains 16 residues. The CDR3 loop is CASRTRQGLYNQPQHF. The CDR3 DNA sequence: TGTGCCAGCAGGACCCGACAGGGGCTGTATAATCAGCCCCAGCATTTT.